This is a list of T cell receptor beta chains from one sample in a study of a mutant IDH1 vaccine in newly diagnosed glioma. Here immunoSEQ multiplex PCR was the method, and the copy in TCRdb shows in-frame clones only, minus some. The sample yields some 38,000 clones, 80% to 95% seen once. The specimen comprised PBMCs, sampled from a glioma patient treated with radiotherapy, temozolomide or both. Receptors were obtained from a man aged 18 to 35 with glioma. Each CDR3 is given with its conserved first and last residue. Fields, in order: V gene, J gene, D gene, CDR3 protein, CDR3 DNA. D genes are given only for firm matches.

v_call: TRBV29-1; j_call: TRBJ1-2; d_call: -; cdr3_aa: CSVEDLGGEGYGYTF; cdr3_nt: TGCAGCGTTGAAGATCTGGGAGGGGAGGGATATGGCTACACCTTC
v_call: TRBV6-6; j_call: TRBJ2-1; d_call: TRBD1; cdr3_aa: CASSTIRDSKEQFF; cdr3_nt: TGTGCCAGCAGTACCATTCGGGACAGCAAGGAGCAGTTCTTC
v_call: TRBV11-2; j_call: TRBJ1-1; d_call: -; cdr3_aa: CASSQQGNTEAFF; cdr3_nt: TGTGCCAGCAGCCAACAGGGGAACACTGAAGCTTTCTTT
v_call: TRBV6-5; j_call: TRBJ1-6; d_call: TRBD1; cdr3_aa: CASSYLGQGHNSPLHF; cdr3_nt: TGTGCCAGCAGTTACCTGGGACAGGGGCATAATTCACCCCTCCACTTT
v_call: TRBV5-4; j_call: TRBJ1-1; d_call: TRBD1; cdr3_aa: CASSFRDRMNTEAFF; cdr3_nt: TGTGCCAGCAGCTTCCGGGACAGGATGAACACTGAAGCTTTCTTT
v_call: TRBV4-3; j_call: TRBJ1-2; d_call: -; cdr3_aa: CASSQDRGNPYGYTF; cdr3_nt: TGCGCCAGCAGCCAAGACCGGGGTAACCCCTATGGCTACACCTTC
v_call: TRBV10-3; j_call: TRBJ1-6; d_call: -; cdr3_aa: CAISDKGNRLGSPLHF; cdr3_nt: TGTGCCATCAGTGATAAGGGGAATCGGCTGGGGTCACCCCTCCACTTT
v_call: TRBV7-2; j_call: TRBJ2-3; d_call: -; cdr3_aa: CASSFFGDTQYF; cdr3_nt: TGTGCCAGCAGCTTTTTCGGGGATACGCAGTATTTT
v_call: TRBV4-2; j_call: TRBJ2-5; d_call: -; cdr3_aa: CASSQAGVRETQYF; cdr3_nt: TGTGCCAGCAGCCAAGCGGGAGTTCGGGAGACCCAGTACTTC
v_call: TRBV4-2; j_call: TRBJ2-3; d_call: TRBD1; cdr3_aa: CASSQDPTGGGTDTQYF; cdr3_nt: TGTGCCAGCAGCCAAGACCCGACAGGGGGCGGCACAGATACGCAGTATTTT
v_call: TRBV4-2; j_call: TRBJ1-1; d_call: -; cdr3_aa: CASSLWGTEAFF; cdr3_nt: TGTGCCAGCAGCCTTTGGGGTACTGAAGCTTTCTTT
v_call: TRBV4-1; j_call: TRBJ2-7; d_call: -; cdr3_aa: CASSQVSGGYEQYF; cdr3_nt: TGCGCCAGCAGCCAAGTAAGCGGTGGGTACGAGCAGTACTTC
v_call: TRBV19; j_call: TRBJ1-1; d_call: -; cdr3_aa: CASSLPGGRTEAFF; cdr3_nt: TGTGCCAGTAGTCTTCCGGGAGGGCGGACTGAAGCTTTCTTT
v_call: TRBV29-1; j_call: TRBJ2-5; d_call: TRBD1; cdr3_aa: CSVRKGTGLQETQYF; cdr3_nt: TGCAGCGTTAGAAAGGGGACAGGACTCCAAGAGACCCAGTACTTC
v_call: TRBV29-1; j_call: TRBJ2-1; d_call: -; cdr3_aa: CSVENLSNEQFF; cdr3_nt: TGCAGCGTTGAGAATCTATCCAATGAGCAGTTCTTC
v_call: TRBV7-2; j_call: TRBJ1-5; d_call: -; cdr3_aa: CASSGTGPNKPQHF; cdr3_nt: TGTGCCAGCAGCGGGACGGGACCAAACAAACCCCAGCATTTT
v_call: TRBV6-5; j_call: TRBJ1-5; d_call: -; cdr3_aa: CASNPTASSNQPQHF; cdr3_nt: TGTGCCAGCAACCCGACGGCGTCCTCCAATCAGCCCCAGCATTTT
v_call: TRBV7-9; j_call: TRBJ2-6; d_call: -; cdr3_aa: CASSYVVSGANVLTF; cdr3_nt: TGTGCCAGCAGCTACGTGGTTTCTGGGGCCAACGTCCTGACTTTC
v_call: TRBV19; j_call: TRBJ1-5; d_call: -; cdr3_aa: CASWGGLSQPQHF; cdr3_nt: TGTGCCAGCTGGGGGGGTTTGAGTCAGCCCCAGCATTTT
v_call: TRBV5-1; j_call: TRBJ1-4; d_call: -; cdr3_aa: CASSYYPGTNEKLFF; cdr3_nt: TGCGCCAGCAGCTACTACCCCGGGACTAATGAAAAACTGTTTTTT
v_call: TRBV29-1; j_call: TRBJ2-3; d_call: -; cdr3_aa: CSVQDPDSYTTDTQYF; cdr3_nt: TGCAGCGTCCAAGATCCGGACAGTTACACCACAGATACGCAGTATTTT
v_call: TRBV7-6; j_call: TRBJ2-1; d_call: TRBD1; cdr3_aa: CASSLRTAGGLNEQFF; cdr3_nt: TGTGCCAGCAGCTTAAGGACGGCAGGGGGCCTGAATGAGCAGTTCTTC
v_call: TRBV7-9; j_call: TRBJ2-7; d_call: TRBD1; cdr3_aa: CASRGWTGGTYEQYF; cdr3_nt: TGTGCCAGTCGGGGGTGGACAGGGGGAACCTACGAGCAGTACTTC
v_call: TRBV6-5; j_call: TRBJ2-1; d_call: -; cdr3_aa: CASSSTWNEQFF; cdr3_nt: TGTGCCAGCAGTTCAACTTGGAATGAGCAGTTCTTC